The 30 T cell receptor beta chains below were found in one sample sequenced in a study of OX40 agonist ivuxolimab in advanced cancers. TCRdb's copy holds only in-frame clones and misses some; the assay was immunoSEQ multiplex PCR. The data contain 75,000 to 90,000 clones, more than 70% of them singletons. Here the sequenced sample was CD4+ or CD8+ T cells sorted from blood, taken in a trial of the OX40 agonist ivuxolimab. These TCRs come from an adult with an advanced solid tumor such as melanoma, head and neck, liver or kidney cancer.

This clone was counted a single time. CDR3 sequence (DNA): TGTGCCAGCTCACCACAAAGGGGAGGTGAGACCCAGTACTTC. Translated, it gives CASSPQRGGETQYF. V is TRBV18 and J is TRBJ2-5, with a tentative D call TRBD2 (6 bases). Germline V gives CDR1 KGHSH, CDR2 LQKENI. This CDR3 is built from 14 residues. V was cut by 1 base and J by 5 bases, with 11 bases left in between.

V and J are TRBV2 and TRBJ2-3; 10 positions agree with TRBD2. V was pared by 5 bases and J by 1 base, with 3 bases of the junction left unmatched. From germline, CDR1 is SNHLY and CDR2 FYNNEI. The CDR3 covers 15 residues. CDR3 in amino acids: CASSPGTSGTDTQYF. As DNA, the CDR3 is TGTGCCAGCAGTCCCGGGACTAGCGGCACAGATACGCAGTATTTT.

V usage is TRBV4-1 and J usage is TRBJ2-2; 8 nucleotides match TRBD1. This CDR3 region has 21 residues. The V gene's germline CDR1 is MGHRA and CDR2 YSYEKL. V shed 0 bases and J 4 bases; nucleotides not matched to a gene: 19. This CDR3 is CASSQDGAPRQGNRGTGELFF. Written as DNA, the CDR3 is TGCGCCAGCAGCCAAGATGGGGCCCCCCGACAGGGGAATCGAGGCACCGGGGAGCTGTTTTTT.

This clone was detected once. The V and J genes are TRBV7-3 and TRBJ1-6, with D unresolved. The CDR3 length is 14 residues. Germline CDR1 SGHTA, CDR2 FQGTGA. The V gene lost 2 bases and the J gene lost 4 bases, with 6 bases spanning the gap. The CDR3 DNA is TGTGCCAGCAGCTTAGGGATATATAATTCACCCCTCCACTTT. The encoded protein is CASSLGIYNSPLHF.

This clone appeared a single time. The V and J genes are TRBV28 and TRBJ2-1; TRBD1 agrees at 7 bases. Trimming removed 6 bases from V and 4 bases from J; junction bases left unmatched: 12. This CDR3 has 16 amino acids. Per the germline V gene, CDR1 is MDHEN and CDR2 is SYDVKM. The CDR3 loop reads CASSTTDRFKYNEQFF. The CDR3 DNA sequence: TGTGCCAGCAGCACTACGGACAGGTTCAAGTACAATGAGCAGTTCTTC.

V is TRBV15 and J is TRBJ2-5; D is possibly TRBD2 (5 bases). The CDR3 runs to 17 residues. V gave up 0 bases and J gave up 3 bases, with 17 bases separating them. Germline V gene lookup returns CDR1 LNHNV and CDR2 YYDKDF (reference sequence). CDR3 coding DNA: TGTGCCACCAGCAGAGATCTAGGGTTACTAGGAGAAGAGACCCAGTACTTC. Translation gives CATSRDLGLLGEETQYF.

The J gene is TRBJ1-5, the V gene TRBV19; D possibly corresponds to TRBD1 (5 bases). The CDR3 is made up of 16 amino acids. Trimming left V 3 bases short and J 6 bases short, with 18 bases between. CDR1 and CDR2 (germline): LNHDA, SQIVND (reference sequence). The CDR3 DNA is TGTGCCAGTAGTATGTTTTTCGGGACCGGCGGTCAGCCCCAGCATTTT. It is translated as CASSMFFGTGGQPQHF.

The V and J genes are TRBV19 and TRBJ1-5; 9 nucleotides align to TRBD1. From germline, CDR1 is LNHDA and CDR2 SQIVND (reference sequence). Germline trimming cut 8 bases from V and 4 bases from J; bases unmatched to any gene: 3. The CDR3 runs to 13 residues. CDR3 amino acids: CASGGQGNQPQHF. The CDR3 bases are TGTGCCAGTGGGGGACAGGGTAATCAGCCCCAGCATTTT.

CDR3 sequence (DNA): TGCATCCCCCCGAAGGCACCGAATAGCAATCAGCCCCAGCATTTT. This sequence encodes CIPPKAPNSNQPQHF. The chain has TRBV29-1 and TRBJ1-5; no clear D gene. CDR1 is SQVTM and CDR2 is ANQGSEA in the germline V gene. This CDR3 spans 15 amino acids. Full variable domain (outside the CDR3, taken from reference TRBV29-1 and TRBJ1-5): SAVISQKPSRDICQRGTSLTIQCQVDSQVTMMFWYRQQPGQSLTLIATANQGSEATYESGFVIDKFPISRPNLTFSTLTVSNMSPEDSSIYLCIPPKAPNSNQPQHFGDGTRLSIL.

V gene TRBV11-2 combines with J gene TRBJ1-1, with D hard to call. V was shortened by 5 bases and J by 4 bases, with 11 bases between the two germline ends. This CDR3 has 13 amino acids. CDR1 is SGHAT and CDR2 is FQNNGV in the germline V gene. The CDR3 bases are TGTGCCAGCAGCACCCGTGGTGCCACTGAAGCTTTCTTT. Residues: CASSTRGATEAFF.

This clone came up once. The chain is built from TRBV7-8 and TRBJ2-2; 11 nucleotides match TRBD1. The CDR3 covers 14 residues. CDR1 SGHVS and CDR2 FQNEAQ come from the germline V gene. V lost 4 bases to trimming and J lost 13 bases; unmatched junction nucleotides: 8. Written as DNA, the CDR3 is TGTGCCAGCAGCTCGGCTGGGACAGGGGGAGGGCTGTTTTTT. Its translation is CASSSAGTGGGLFF.

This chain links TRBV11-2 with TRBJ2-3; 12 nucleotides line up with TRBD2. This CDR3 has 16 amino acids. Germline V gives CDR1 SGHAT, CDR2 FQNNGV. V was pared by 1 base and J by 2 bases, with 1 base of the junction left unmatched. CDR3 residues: CASSLGLAGDTDTQYF. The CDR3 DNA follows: TGTGCCAGCAGCTTAGGACTAGCGGGGGACACAGATACGCAGTATTTT.

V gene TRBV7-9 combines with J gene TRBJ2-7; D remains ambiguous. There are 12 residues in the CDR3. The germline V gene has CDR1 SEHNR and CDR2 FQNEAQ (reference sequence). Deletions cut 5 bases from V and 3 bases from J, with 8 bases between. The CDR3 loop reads CASSVNFYEQYF. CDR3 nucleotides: TGTGCCAGCAGCGTGAACTTCTACGAGCAGTACTTC.

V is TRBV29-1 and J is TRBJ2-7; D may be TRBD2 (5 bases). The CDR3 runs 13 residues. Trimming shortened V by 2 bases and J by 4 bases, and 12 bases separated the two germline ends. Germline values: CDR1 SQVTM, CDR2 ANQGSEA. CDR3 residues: CSVEQAATYEQYF. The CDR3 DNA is TGCAGCGTTGAACAAGCGGCAACTTACGAGCAGTACTTC.

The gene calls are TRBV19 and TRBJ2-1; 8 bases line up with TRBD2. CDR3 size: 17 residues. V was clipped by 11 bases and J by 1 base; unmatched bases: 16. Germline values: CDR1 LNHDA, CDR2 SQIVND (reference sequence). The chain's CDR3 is CAASRGGAGVSYNEQFF. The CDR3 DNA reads TGTGCCGCCTCTCGGGGGGGGGCGGGAGTTTCCTACAATGAGCAGTTCTTC. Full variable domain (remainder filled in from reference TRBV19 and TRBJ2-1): DGGITQSPKYLFRKEGQNVTLSCEQNLNHDAMYWYRQDPGQGLRLIYYSQIVNDFQKGDIAEGYSVSREKKESFPLTVTSAQKNPTAFYLCAASRGGAGVSYNEQFFGPGTRLTVL.

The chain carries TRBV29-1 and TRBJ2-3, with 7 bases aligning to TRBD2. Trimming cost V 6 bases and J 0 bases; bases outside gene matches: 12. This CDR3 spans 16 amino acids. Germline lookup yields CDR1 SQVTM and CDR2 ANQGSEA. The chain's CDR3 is CSVPTPGSGSTDTQYF. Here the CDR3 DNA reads TGCAGCGTCCCCACACCGGGTAGCGGGAGCACAGATACGCAGTATTTT.

CDR3 coding DNA: TGTGCCAGCAGTGCCAGGGGAACTAATGAAAAACTGTTTTTT. It yields the protein CASSARGTNEKLFF. The rearrangement joins TRBV6-1 to TRBJ1-4, with a tentative D call TRBD1 (6 bases). V lost 4 bases, J lost 1 base, and 7 bases lay in between. The CDR3 spans 14 residues. Germline values: CDR1 MNHNS, CDR2 SASEGT.

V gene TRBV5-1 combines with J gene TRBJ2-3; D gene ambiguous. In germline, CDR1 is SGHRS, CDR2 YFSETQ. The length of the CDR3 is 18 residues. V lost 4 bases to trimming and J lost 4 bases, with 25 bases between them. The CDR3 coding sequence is TGCGCCAGCAGCCTTCAGCTTTCTACTTCGACGGCCGCAGATACGCAGTATTTT. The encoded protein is CASSLQLSTSTAADTQYF.

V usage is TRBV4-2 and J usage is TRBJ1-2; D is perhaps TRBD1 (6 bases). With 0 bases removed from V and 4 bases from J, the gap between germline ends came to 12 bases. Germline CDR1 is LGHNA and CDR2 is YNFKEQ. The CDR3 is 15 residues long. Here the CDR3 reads CASSQDDTGFYGYTF. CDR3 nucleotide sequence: TGTGCCAGCAGCCAAGACGATACAGGGTTCTATGGCTACACCTTC.

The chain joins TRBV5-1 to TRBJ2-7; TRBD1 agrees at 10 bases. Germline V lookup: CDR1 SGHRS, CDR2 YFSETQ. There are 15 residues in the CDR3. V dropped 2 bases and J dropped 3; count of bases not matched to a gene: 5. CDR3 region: CASSFWTGGLYEQYF. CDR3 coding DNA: TGCGCCAGCAGCTTTTGGACAGGGGGTCTCTACGAGCAGTACTTC.

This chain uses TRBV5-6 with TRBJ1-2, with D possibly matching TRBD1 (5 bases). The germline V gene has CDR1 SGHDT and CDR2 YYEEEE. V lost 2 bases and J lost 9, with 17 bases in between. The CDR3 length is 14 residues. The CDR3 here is CASSFKGNGRSYTF. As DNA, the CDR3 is TGTGCCAGCAGCTTTAAGGGGAACGGTCGAAGCTACACCTTC.

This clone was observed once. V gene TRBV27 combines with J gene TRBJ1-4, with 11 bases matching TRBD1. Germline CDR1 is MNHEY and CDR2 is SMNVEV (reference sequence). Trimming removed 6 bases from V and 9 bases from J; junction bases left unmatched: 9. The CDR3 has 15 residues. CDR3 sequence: CASSRTGQGVQKLFF. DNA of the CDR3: TGTGCCAGCAGCCGGACGGGACAGGGGGTTCAAAAACTGTTTTTT.

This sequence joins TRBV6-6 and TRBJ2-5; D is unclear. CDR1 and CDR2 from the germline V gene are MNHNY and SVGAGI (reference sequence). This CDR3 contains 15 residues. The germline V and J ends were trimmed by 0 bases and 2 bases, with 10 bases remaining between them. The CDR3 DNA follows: TGTGCCAGCAGTTACTCGGCCTCTCGGCAAGAGACCCAGTACTTC. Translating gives CASSYSASRQETQYF.

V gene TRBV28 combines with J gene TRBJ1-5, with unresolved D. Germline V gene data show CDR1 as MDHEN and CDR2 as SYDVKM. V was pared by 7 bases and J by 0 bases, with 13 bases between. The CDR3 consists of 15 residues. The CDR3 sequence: CASTFLGYSNQPQHF. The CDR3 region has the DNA TGTGCCAGCACTTTCCTGGGCTATAGCAATCAGCCCCAGCATTTT.

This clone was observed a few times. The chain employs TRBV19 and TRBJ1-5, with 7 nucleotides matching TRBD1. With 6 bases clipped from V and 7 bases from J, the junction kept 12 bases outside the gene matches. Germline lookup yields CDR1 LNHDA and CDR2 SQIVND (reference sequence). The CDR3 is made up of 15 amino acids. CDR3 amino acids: CASRDRDSLEQPQHF. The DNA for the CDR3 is TGTGCCAGTAGGGACCGGGACAGCCTGGAGCAGCCCCAGCATTTT.

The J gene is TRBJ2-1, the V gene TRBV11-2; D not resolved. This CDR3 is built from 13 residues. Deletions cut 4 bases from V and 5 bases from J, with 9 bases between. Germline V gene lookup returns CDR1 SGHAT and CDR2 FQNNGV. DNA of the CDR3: TGTGCCAGCAGCTCTCGACGGCACAATGAGCAGTTCTTC. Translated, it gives CASSSRRHNEQFF.

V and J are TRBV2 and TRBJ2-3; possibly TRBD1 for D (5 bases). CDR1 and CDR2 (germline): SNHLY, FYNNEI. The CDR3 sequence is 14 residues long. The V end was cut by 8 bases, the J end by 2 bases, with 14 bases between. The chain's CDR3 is CASWEDSYTDTQYF. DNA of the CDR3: TGTGCCAGCTGGGAAGACAGTTACACAGATACGCAGTATTTT. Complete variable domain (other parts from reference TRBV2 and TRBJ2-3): EPEVTQTPSHQVTQMGQEVILRCVPISNHLYFYWYRQILGQKVEFLVSFYNNEISEKSEIFDDQFSVERPDGSNFTLKIRSTKLEDSAMYFCASWEDSYTDTQYFGPGTRLTVL.

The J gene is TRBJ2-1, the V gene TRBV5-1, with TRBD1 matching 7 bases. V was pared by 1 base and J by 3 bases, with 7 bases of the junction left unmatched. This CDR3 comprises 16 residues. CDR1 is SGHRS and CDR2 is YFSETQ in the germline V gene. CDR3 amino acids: CASSLRQGKGYNEQFF. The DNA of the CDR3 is TGCGCCAGCAGCTTGAGACAGGGCAAGGGCTACAATGAGCAGTTCTTC.

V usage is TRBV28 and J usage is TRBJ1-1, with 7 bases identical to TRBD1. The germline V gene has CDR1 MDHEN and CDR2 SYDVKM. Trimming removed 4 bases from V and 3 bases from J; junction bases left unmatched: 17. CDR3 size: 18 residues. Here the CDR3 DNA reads TGTGCCAGCAGTTCTCAAGCGACAGGGTTTTCTTCGCACACTGAAGCTTTCTTT. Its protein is CASSSQATGFSSHTEAFF.

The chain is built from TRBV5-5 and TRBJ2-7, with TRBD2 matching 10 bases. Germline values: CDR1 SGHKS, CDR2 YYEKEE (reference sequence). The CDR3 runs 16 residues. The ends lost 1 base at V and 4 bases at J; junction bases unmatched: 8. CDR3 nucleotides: TGTGCCAGCAGCTTGCGCCTAGCGGGAGACTGGTACGAGCAGTACTTC. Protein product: CASSLRLAGDWYEQYF.